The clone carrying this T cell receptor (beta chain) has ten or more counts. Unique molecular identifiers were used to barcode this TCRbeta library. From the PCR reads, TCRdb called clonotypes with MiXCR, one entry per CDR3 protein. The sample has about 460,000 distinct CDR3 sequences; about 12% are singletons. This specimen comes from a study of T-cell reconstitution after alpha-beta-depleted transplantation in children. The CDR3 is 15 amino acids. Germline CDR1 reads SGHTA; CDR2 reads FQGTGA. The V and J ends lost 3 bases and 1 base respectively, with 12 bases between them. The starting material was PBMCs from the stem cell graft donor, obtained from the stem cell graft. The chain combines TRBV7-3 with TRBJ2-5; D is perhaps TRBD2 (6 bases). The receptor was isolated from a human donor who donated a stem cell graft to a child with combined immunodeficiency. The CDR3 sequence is CASSFRGVAQETQYF. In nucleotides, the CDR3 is TGTGCCAGCAGCTTCCGCGGGGTAGCCCAAGAGACCCAGTACTTC.